The clone carrying this T cell receptor (beta chain) was picked up many times. The data are from a study of T cells in Graves' hyperthyroidism and ophthalmopathy. The CDR3 runs 15 residues. The V end lost 0 bases, the J end lost 1 base, and 9 bases lay between the germline ends. CDR1 SGHTA and CDR2 FQGNSA come from the germline V gene. It was RNA transcripts that yielded the amplified TCR beta CDR3 regions. The HTBI primer set drove a first-round RT-PCR of the TCR CDR3. TCRdb reprocessed the multiplex PCR reads via MiXCR and lists one record per CDR3 protein. The table includes some 620,000 distinct CDR3 sequences, 15% to 20% detected once.

This chain uses TRBV7-2 with TRBJ2-5; D gene ambiguous. The origin of this receptor is a woman aged 25 to 39 with Graves' hyperthyroidism. What was sequenced was blood. The CDR3 reads CASSLARLIQETQYF. The CDR3 DNA reads as TGTGCCAGCAGCTTAGCTCGTCTAATCCAAGAGACCCAGTACTTC.